Listed here are 30 T cell receptor beta chains from one sample, sequenced in a study of blood T cells in healthy people across ages. Combining a sample-barcoded 5' primer with a J-beta primer mix, a second PCR ran for roughly 7 to 12 cycles. TCRdb analysed the 5' RACE reads with MiXCR anew, one entry per CDR3 protein. The top ten hold 6.5% to 10% of the sample, which has about 1,500,000 distinct CDR3 sequences, approximately 40% seen once. The sample was blood. Receptors were obtained from a woman between 18 and 29 years old in good health.

The chain is built from TRBV11-1 and TRBJ2-1; either TRBD1 or TRBD2 may supply D (5 bases each). The J call may be mistaken, given a closer DNA end match to TRBJ2-7. This CDR3 region has 16 residues. Germline-derived CDR1 and CDR2 are SGHAT and FQDESV (reference sequence). The CDR3 loop is CASSSPRGLAYNEQYF. The CDR3 DNA sequence: TGTGCCAGCAGCTCCCCCCGGGGCTTAGCCTACAATGAGCAGTACTTC.

V usage is TRBV6-1 and J usage is TRBJ2-3, with D perhaps TRBD1 or TRBD2 (5 bases each). Between the trimmed V and J ends, which lost 6 bases and 5 bases, there was a span of 15 bases. CDR1 and CDR2 (germline): MNHNS, SASEGT. The CDR3 loop spans 14 amino acids. The CDR3 coding sequence is TGTGCCAGCAGGGAACGGGACGGGCAAGATACGCAGTATTTT. Its protein is CASRERDGQDTQYF.

V is TRBV3-1 and J is TRBJ2-1, with a weak D call TRBD1 (7 bases). The CDR3 totals 16 residues. CDR1 LGHDT and CDR2 YNNKEL come from the germline V gene (reference sequence). Deletions cut 1 base from V and 9 bases from J, with 19 bases between. CDR3 DNA: TGTGCCAGCAGCCAAGCCCGCGGGGTAGGGGGCAGTGAGCAGTTCTTC. Amino acids: CASSQARGVGGSEQFF.

The chain has TRBV10-3 and TRBJ2-1; possible D gene TRBD2, 5 bases. From germline, CDR1 is ENHRY and CDR2 SYGVKD. Trimming took 4 bases from V and 0 from J, leaving 16 bases between them. This CDR3 contains 17 residues. This CDR3 is CAISGKVGAVSYNEQFF. The CDR3 nucleotides are TGTGCCATCAGTGGAAAAGTAGGAGCGGTCTCCTACAATGAGCAGTTCTTC.

The CDR3 sequence: CSAPTGGQEQYF. The CDR3 DNA sequence: TGCAGTGCTCCAACAGGGGGACAAGAGCAGTACTTC. The V call is TRBV20-1, the J call TRBJ2-7, with 8 bases that match TRBD1. The CDR3 extends over 12 amino acids. Trimming removed 5 bases from V and 7 bases from J; junction bases left unmatched: 7. Germline V lookup: CDR1 DFQATT, CDR2 SNEGSKA (reference sequence).

The chain links TRBV20-1 to TRBJ2-7; a possible D gene is TRBD1 (6 bases). The CDR3 contains 13 residues. The V and J ends lost 3 bases and 1 base respectively, with 10 bases between them. CDR1 is DFQATT, CDR2 SNEGSKA, per germline (reference sequence). The CDR3 sequence is CSASRDTSYEQYF. The CDR3 DNA sequence: TGCAGTGCTAGTCGGGACACTTCCTACGAGCAGTACTTC.

This sequence joins TRBV5-1 and TRBJ2-3; 8 nucleotides agree with TRBD2. The CDR3 covers 15 residues. Germline V gene data show CDR1 as SGHRS and CDR2 as YFSETQ. V lost 4 bases to trimming and J lost 1 base; unmatched junction nucleotides: 5. Here the CDR3 reads CASSRTSQGTDTQYF. CDR3 in DNA: TGCGCCAGCAGCCGGACTAGCCAGGGCACAGATACGCAGTATTTT.

The V call is TRBV4-2, the J call TRBJ2-5, with 7 bases matching TRBD2. Germline V gene sequence: CDR1 LGHNA, CDR2 YNFKEQ. The CDR3 is made up of 16 amino acids. V lost 7 bases, J lost 0 bases, and 11 bases stayed unmatched. This chain's CDR3 is CASNSPLTSDQETQYF. CDR3 nucleotide sequence: TGTGCCAGCAACTCCCCTCTAACTAGCGACCAAGAGACCCAGTACTTC.

The genes are TRBV6-5 and TRBJ2-1; 12 bases align to TRBD2. In germline, CDR1 is MNHEY, CDR2 SVGAGI. With 0 bases clipped from V and 8 bases from J, the junction kept 5 bases outside the gene matches. CDR3 size: 16 residues. CDR3 DNA: TGTGCCAGCAGTTACTCGGTACTAGCGGGGGGTGATGAGCAGTTCTTC. It specifies CASSYSVLAGGDEQFF.

The chain has TRBV27 and TRBJ2-7; 8 nucleotides match TRBD2. CDR1 is MNHEY, CDR2 SMNVEV, per germline (reference sequence). This CDR3 is 15 amino acids long. V gave up 6 bases and J gave up 12 bases; unmatched junction bases: 19. CDR3 in amino acids: CASSRSLAAKETRYF. In DNA form, the CDR3 reads TGTGCCAGCAGCCGATCACTAGCGGCGAAAGAGACCCGGTACTTC.

V gene TRBV12-3 or TRBV12-4 combines with J gene TRBJ2-5, with no clear D. V lost 5 bases to trimming and J lost 2 bases, with 15 bases between them. CDR3 length: 15 residues. DNA of the CDR3: TGTGCCAGCAGTCGGGCTAATTGGGGACAAGAGACCCAGTACTTC. Its protein product is CASSRANWGQETQYF.

A few counts support this clonotype. This rearrangement joins TRBV5-1 to TRBJ1-2, with 8 bases aligning to TRBD1. Trimming removed 4 bases from V and 5 bases from J; junction bases left unmatched: 16. CDR1 and CDR2 from the germline V gene are SGHRS and YFSETQ. CDR3 length: 17 residues. For the CDR3, the DNA is TGCGCCAGCAGCCCGACCGGGACAGGACAGCAGGGGTATGGCTACACCTTC. Protein sequence: CASSPTGTGQQGYGYTF.

The chain is built from TRBV27 and TRBJ2-5; D is perhaps TRBD1 (6 bases). V was pared by 4 bases and J by 11 bases, with 20 bases between. This CDR3 region has 14 residues. The germline V gene has CDR1 MNHEY and CDR2 SMNVEV (reference sequence). The CDR3 DNA follows: TGTGCCAGCAGTTCCACCCGGGGACACAATGAGCAGTACTTC. This codes for CASSSTRGHNEQYF.

The chain uses TRBV20-1 and TRBJ2-3; TRBD2 agrees at 15 bases. This CDR3 comprises 15 residues. In germline, CDR1 is DFQATT, CDR2 SNEGSKA (reference sequence). Trimming took 0 bases from V and 9 from J; bases not matched to a gene: 4. CDR3: CSARDGTSGGTTQYF. The CDR3 DNA reads TGCAGTGCTAGAGATGGGACTAGCGGGGGGACCACGCAGTATTTT.

This clonotype was seen a few times. The rearrangement uses TRBV6-1 and TRBJ2-7, with TRBD1 matching 10 bases. This CDR3 is 16 amino acids long. Germline CDR1 MNHNS, CDR2 SASEGT. Germline trimming cut 6 bases from V and 4 bases from J; bases unmatched to any gene: 12. The DNA for the CDR3 is TGTGCCAGCAGGGTAGCTTCGGGACAGGGGACGTACGAGCAGTACTTC. Protein: CASRVASGQGTYEQYF.

This chain links TRBV2 with TRBJ2-1, with D perhaps TRBD2 (7 bases). From germline, CDR1 is SNHLY and CDR2 FYNNEI. Between the trimmed V and J ends, which lost 10 bases and 1 base, there was a span of 17 bases. This CDR3 is built from 15 residues. CDR3 DNA sequence: TGTGCCACCTCGGGGGGCCGGGGTTCCTACAATGAGCAGTTCTTC. Encoded protein: CATSGGRGSYNEQFF.

The chain recombines TRBV29-1 with TRBJ2-7, with TRBD1 as a possible D gene (6 bases). V shed 6 bases and J shed 3 bases, with 18 bases lying between them. The CDR3 runs to 14 residues. The germline V gene encodes CDR1 SQVTM and CDR2 ANQGSEA. DNA for the CDR3: TGCAGCGTCGGGACGGACAGAAACTTCTACGAGCAGTACTTC. Translating it yields CSVGTDRNFYEQYF.

The CDR3 DNA is TGTGCCAGCAGTGGGGGACTAGCGGCCACAGATACGCAGTATTTT. This translates into CASSGGLAATDTQYF. This chain uses TRBV6-1 with TRBJ2-3; the match to TRBD2 covers 11 bases. Germline V CDR1 and CDR2: MNHNS, SASEGT. J lost 2 bases, V lost 4 bases, and 2 bases had no gene match. The CDR3 consists of 15 residues.

This clonotype has a single count. V gene TRBV6-5 combines with J gene TRBJ1-1; no clear D. Germline V gene lookup returns CDR1 MNHEY and CDR2 SVGAGI. The CDR3 is made up of 15 amino acids. Trimming cost V 5 bases and J 1 base, with 14 bases left between them. CDR3 nucleotides: TGTGCCAGCAGTCCTGACGACGGCAAGAACACTGAAGCTTTCTTT. It codes for CASSPDDGKNTEAFF.

The gene calls are TRBV20-1 and TRBJ1-4; possibly TRBD1 for D (5 bases). V lost 0 bases and J 6 bases, leaving 20 bases between the germline ends. CDR3 length equals 17 residues. Germline CDR1 and CDR2: DFQATT and SNEGSKA (reference sequence). CDR3 DNA sequence: TGCAGTGCTAGAGATTCCTGGGGACCCCGGCGGGATGAAAAACTGTTTTTT. The encoded protein is CSARDSWGPRRDEKLFF.

This clonotype has more than one count but fewer than ten. This chain's CDR3 is CSAYPEASGHYEQYF. DNA for the CDR3: TGCAGTGCGTATCCAGAGGCTAGCGGCCACTACGAGCAGTACTTC. V gene TRBV20-1 combines with J gene TRBJ2-7; 7 bases fit TRBD2. Germline loops: CDR1 DFQATT, CDR2 SNEGSKA (reference sequence). The CDR3 runs 15 residues. After removal of 6 bases from V and 3 bases from J, the junction contained 14 bases not matched to a gene.

Of note for this clonotype: Germline and junction disagree at one end, which may indicate a read error. The rearrangement uses TRBV6-6 and TRBJ2-4, with no clear D. The assigned J gene may be wrong: the sequence end matches TRBJ2-7 better. Germline CDR1 MNHNY, CDR2 SVGAGI (reference sequence). The CDR3 covers 12 residues. The CDR3 coding sequence is TGTGTCAGCAGAGGAGTTTCATCCGAGCAGTACTTC. Protein sequence: CVSRGVSSEQYF.

Of note for this clonotype: Given a much more abundant clone one base away, this may be a read error. The chain couples TRBV12-3 or TRBV12-4 to TRBJ1-5; 7 nucleotides match TRBD1. The CDR3 is 15 amino acids. CDR3 nucleotides: TGTACCAGCAGTTTGACAGGGTATAGCAATCAGCCCCAGCATTTT. It codes for CTSSLTGYSNQPQHF.

V is TRBV5-1 and J is TRBJ2-3; TRBD1 is a possible D gene (6 bases). The CDR3 is made up of 14 amino acids. V was cut by 4 bases and J by 4 bases, with 13 bases left in between. Germline V gives CDR1 SGHRS, CDR2 YFSETQ. The CDR3 nucleotides read TGCGCCAGCAGCCCGATTGCAGGGGCAGATACGCAGTATTTT. This sequence encodes CASSPIAGADTQYF.

The V call is TRBV7-9, the J call TRBJ2-2; D not resolved. The CDR3 runs to 16 residues. From germline, CDR1 is SEHNR and CDR2 FQNEAQ (reference sequence). The V and J ends lost 0 bases and 3 bases respectively, with 11 bases between them. CDR3 amino acids: CASSLARSLDTGELFF. In DNA form, the CDR3 reads TGTGCCAGCAGCTTAGCGCGGAGTCTGGACACCGGGGAGCTGTTTTTT.

The genes are TRBV19 and TRBJ1-2; weak D call: TRBD1 (6 bases). Per germline, CDR1 LNHDA and CDR2 SQIVND (reference sequence). This CDR3 is built from 14 residues. The V end was cut by 7 bases, the J end by 3 bases, with 15 bases between. In nucleotides, the CDR3 is TGTGCCAGTACTCTAACCCGGACAGACTATGGCTACACCTTC. It encodes CASTLTRTDYGYTF.

This clonotype showed up just a few times. V gene TRBV4-2 combines with J gene TRBJ2-1; D may match TRBD1 or TRBD2 (5 bases each). Trimming pared 0 bases from V and 8 bases from J, leaving 17 bases between. Germline V gene lookup returns CDR1 LGHNA and CDR2 YNFKEQ. The CDR3 spans 16 residues. The CDR3, as DNA: TGTGCCAGCAGCCAAGAAGGGACGAGCCTCACGGATGAGCAGTTCTTC. This translates into CASSQEGTSLTDEQFF.

V usage is TRBV27 and J usage is TRBJ1-2, with D maybe TRBD1 (5 bases). The germline V gene has CDR1 MNHEY and CDR2 SMNVEV (reference sequence). The CDR3 extends over 14 amino acids. The ends were cut back, 5 bases at V and 8 bases at J, with 18 bases in the middle. The CDR3 loop is CASSSPPREQGYTF. CDR3 DNA: TGTGCCAGCAGTAGCCCCCCCAGGGAACAGGGCTACACCTTC.

This clonotype was seen more than once but under ten times. The CDR3 is CSARYAGSAGGRDTQYF. The DNA of the CDR3 is TGCAGTGCTAGATACGCCGGATCAGCGGGGGGACGTGATACGCAGTATTTT. The rearrangement joins TRBV20-1 to TRBJ2-3; 9 positions agree with TRBD2. Trimming removed 2 bases from V and 6 bases from J; junction bases left unmatched: 15. CDR3 length: 17 amino acids. Germline lookup yields CDR1 DFQATT and CDR2 SNEGSKA (reference sequence).

The genes are TRBV6-6 and TRBJ2-1; D is possibly TRBD2 (6 bases). The CDR3 loop spans 15 amino acids. CDR1 is MNHNY and CDR2 is SVGAGI in the germline V gene (reference sequence). Trimming took off 6 bases at V and 6 bases at J, with 18 bases between the two ends. The CDR3 DNA sequence: TGTGCCAGCAGCGGAAACAGCGGAGGGGCCAATGAGCAGTTCTTC. It is translated as CASSGNSGGANEQFF.